This TCR beta chain stems from a study of CD8+ T cells in alopecia areata. Overall study results and limits: Under tofacitinib, fewer expanded CD8+ clones appeared among the top 100 scalp clones. Amid tofacitinib therapy, many expanded lesional clones stayed present in scalp and blood.

Extracted from the samples, RNA was reverse transcribed into cDNA to serve as the sequencing template. The protocol was immunoSEQ multiplex PCR, while the TCRdb copy is restricted to in-frame clones and leaves out a portion. The sample holds roughly 170,000 clones; around 60% are singletons and the top ten take over 10%. This CDR3 comprises 13 residues. Germline loops: CDR1 SGHTA, CDR2 FQGNSA. V lost 1 base, J lost 5 bases, and 5 bases lay in between. Indicated treatment: oral pan-JAK inhibitor, 5-10 mg twice daily. Patients with alopecia areata provided lesional scalp punch biopsies as well as peripheral blood. In its sample, this clone was seen a few times. Its antigen is as yet unknown.

The chain links TRBV7-2 to TRBJ2-2, with D hard to call. The sample was CD8+ T cells sorted from blood, taken at week 24, from a patient treated with tofacitinib. This TCR was sampled from a human donor with alopecia areata. The CDR3 DNA reads as TGTGCCAGCAGCTTAGTTTCAACCGGGGAGCTGTTTTTT. Translation: CASSLVSTGELFF.